The 8 T cell receptor beta chains listed next were all sequenced from one sample in a study of cytomegalovirus exposure and HLA in healthy donors. Both 60 Vbeta primers and 13 Jbeta primers went into the PCR. Produced via immunoSEQ multiplex PCR; TCRdb's table is partial and in-frame only. The sample contains under 200,000 clones, around 83% of which appear only once. The sample comprised PBMCs. The receptors were gathered from a woman in her late teens or twenties in good health and CMV-seronegative.

The chain is built from TRBV9 and TRBJ2-3; 10 bases match TRBD2. The CDR3 length is 18 residues. J gave up 7 bases and V 2 bases, and 16 bases lay outside the gene matches. Germline assignment: CDR1 SGDLS and CDR2 YYNGEE. CDR3 coding DNA: TGTGCCAGCAGCGTCTTGAGAACCACAGCGGGAGGGATAAATACGCAGTATTTT. It is translated as CASSVLRTTAGGINTQYF.

This clone was recorded a few times. V usage is TRBV6-6 and J usage is TRBJ1-4, with 7 bases matching TRBD1. This CDR3 comprises 15 residues. The germline V gene encodes CDR1 MNHNY and CDR2 SVGAGI (reference sequence). With 6 bases clipped from V and 7 bases from J, the junction kept 11 bases outside the gene matches. In DNA form, the CDR3 reads TGTGCCAGCAGGCCCGGGGCAGGGGGGAGTGAAAAACTGTTTTTT. This gives the protein CASRPGAGGSEKLFF.

This clone occurred a few times. The chain links TRBV4-3 to TRBJ2-1; a possible D gene is TRBD2 (5 bases). The CDR3 is 14 residues long. Germline loops: CDR1 LGHNA, CDR2 YSLEER. Trimming cost V 5 bases and J 7 bases, with 15 bases left between them. The CDR3 bases are TGCGCCAGCAGCGACGTGGGAGTACGGAATGAGCAGTTCTTC. It codes for CASSDVGVRNEQFF.

V gene TRBV27 combines with J gene TRBJ2-1; TRBD1 matches 7 bases. The ends lost 0 bases at V and 4 bases at J; junction bases unmatched: 3. This CDR3 has 15 residues. Germline V gene lookup returns CDR1 MNHEY and CDR2 SMNVEV (reference sequence). The CDR3 bases are TGTGCCAGCAGTTTATCAGGGGGCGCGTACAATGAGCAGTTCTTC. Translated: CASSLSGGAYNEQFF.

This clone occurred a few times. The V gene is TRBV28, the J gene TRBJ1-4, with 9 positions matching TRBD1. Trimming cost V 6 bases and J 10 bases; bases outside gene matches: 6. The CDR3 consists of 13 residues. Germline V CDR1 and CDR2: MDHEN, SYDVKM. Here the CDR3 DNA reads TGTGCCAGCAGGGGACAGGGTATCGGAAAACTGTTTTTT. Translating gives CASRGQGIGKLFF.

The chain joins TRBV5-1 to TRBJ2-1, with TRBD1 matching 7 bases. The germline gives CDR1 SGHRS, CDR2 YFSETQ. Unmatched junction bases numbered 6, after V lost 1 base and J lost 5 bases. This CDR3 comprises 15 residues. The CDR3, as DNA: TGCGCCAGCAGCTTGAAGGGGGCAAGTCACAATGAGCAGTTCTTC. Translation gives CASSLKGASHNEQFF.

In its sample, this clone was seen a few times. The chain uses TRBV28 and TRBJ2-5; TRBD1 matches 8 bases. Germline loops: CDR1 MDHEN, CDR2 SYDVKM. Trimming took 7 bases from V and 5 from J; bases not matched to a gene: 9. This CDR3 contains 14 residues. CDR3 amino acids: CASKPGQELETQYF. For the CDR3, the DNA is TGTGCCAGCAAACCGGGACAGGAGTTGGAGACCCAGTACTTC.

This clone was recorded only once. The chain joins TRBV28 to TRBJ1-5; TRBD1 aligns across 9 bases. Trimming removed 9 bases from V and 4 bases from J; junction bases left unmatched: 10. From germline, CDR1 is MDHEN and CDR2 SYDVKM. CDR3 length: 15 amino acids. CDR3 region: CASLTSGTGNQPQHF. The DNA for the CDR3 is TGTGCCAGTCTCACCTCCGGGACAGGGAATCAGCCCCAGCATTTT.